This T cell receptor (beta chain) was obtained from a study of blood T cell repertoires in COVID-19. Study details: Some COVID-19 samples were acute and others convalescent; all came from the United States, Italy and Spain.

Original methodology: Using reference gene primer amplification, nucleated cell counts were estimated. Clones were read by immunoSEQ multiplex PCR, and TCRdb kept only the in-frame ones, dropping some. V, J and clone size reflect that table, while D and trimming were determined from the DNA. The table lists around 240,000 clones, around 80% of them singletons, with roughly 1.4% in the top ten. The CDR3 is 14 amino acids. J lost 10 bases, V lost 0 bases, and 8 bases had no gene match. Germline V gene sequence: CDR1 LGHNA, CDR2 YSLEER. Sequencing was carried out using peripheral blood. The J gene is TRBJ1-2, the V gene TRBV4-3, with TRBD1 matching over 7 bases. This receptor was identified in a woman aged 40 to 50 who had recovered from COVID-19. This chain's CDR3 is CASSQDGRQGDYTF. For the CDR3, the DNA is TGCGCCAGCAGCCAAGATGGACGACAGGGAGACTACACCTTC.